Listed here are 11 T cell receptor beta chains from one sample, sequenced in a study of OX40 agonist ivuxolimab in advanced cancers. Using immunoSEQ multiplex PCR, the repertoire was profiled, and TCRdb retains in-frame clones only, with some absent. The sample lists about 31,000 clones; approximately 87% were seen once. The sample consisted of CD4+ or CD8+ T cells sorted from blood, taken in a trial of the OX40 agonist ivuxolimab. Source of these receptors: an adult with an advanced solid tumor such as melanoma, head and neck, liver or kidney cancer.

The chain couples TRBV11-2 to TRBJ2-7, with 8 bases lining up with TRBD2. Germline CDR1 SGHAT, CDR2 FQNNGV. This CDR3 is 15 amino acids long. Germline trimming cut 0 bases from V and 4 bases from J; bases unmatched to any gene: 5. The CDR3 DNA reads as TGTGCCAGCAGCTTAGAATTACTAGCGGTATACGAGCAGTACTTC. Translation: CASSLELLAVYEQYF.

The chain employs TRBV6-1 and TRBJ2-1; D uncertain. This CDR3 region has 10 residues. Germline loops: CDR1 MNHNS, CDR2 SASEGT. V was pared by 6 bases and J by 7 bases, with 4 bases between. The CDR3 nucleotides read TGTGCCAGCAGAATTAATGAGCAGTTCTTC. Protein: CASRINEQFF.

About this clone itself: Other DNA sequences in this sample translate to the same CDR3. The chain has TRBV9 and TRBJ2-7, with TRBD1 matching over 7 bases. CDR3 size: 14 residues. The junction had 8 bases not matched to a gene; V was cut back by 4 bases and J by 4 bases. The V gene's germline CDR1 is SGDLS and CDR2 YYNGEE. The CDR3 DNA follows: TGTGCCAGCAGCCCAGAAGGGGGCGGGTACGAGCAGTACTTC. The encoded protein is CASSPEGGGYEQYF.

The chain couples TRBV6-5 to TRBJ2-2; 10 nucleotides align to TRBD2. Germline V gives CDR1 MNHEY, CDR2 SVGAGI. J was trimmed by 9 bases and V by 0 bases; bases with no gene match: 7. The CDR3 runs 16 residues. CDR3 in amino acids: CASSYSISSGSRELFF. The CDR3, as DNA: TGTGCCAGCAGTTACTCGATCTCTAGCGGGAGTCGGGAGCTGTTTTTT.

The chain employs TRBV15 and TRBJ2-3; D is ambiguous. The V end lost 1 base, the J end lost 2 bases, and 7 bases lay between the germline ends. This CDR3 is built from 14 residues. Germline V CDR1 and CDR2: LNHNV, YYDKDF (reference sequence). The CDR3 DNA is TGTGCCACCAGCAGAGCCCGGGTCACAGATACGCAGTATTTT. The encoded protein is CATSRARVTDTQYF.

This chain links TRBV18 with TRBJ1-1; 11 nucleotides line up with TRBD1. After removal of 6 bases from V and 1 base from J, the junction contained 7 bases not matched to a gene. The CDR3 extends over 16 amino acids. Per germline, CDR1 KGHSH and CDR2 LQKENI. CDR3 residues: CASSSGTGGPNTEAFF. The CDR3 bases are TGTGCCAGCTCGTCCGGGACAGGGGGTCCGAACACTGAAGCTTTCTTT.

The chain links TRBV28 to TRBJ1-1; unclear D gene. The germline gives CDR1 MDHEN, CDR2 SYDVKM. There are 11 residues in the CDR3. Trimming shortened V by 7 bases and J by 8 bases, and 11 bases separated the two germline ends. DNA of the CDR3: TGTGCCAGCATTGACGCGGTAGAAGCTTTCTTT. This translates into CASIDAVEAFF.

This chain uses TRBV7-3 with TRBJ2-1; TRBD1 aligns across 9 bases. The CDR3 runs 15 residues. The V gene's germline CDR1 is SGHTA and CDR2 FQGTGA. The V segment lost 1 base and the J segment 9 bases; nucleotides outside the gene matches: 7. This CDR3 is CASSLNSGQGTEQFF. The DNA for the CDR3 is TGTGCCAGCAGCTTAAATTCTGGACAGGGGACTGAGCAGTTCTTC.

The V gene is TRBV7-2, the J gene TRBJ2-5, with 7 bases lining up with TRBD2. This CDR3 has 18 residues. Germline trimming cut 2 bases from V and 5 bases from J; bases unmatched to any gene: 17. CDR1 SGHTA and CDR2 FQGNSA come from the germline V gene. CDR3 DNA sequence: TGTGCCAGCAGCTTAAGTTGGCGCGGGACTACAAAGTCGGAGACCCAGTACTTC. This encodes CASSLSWRGTTKSETQYF.

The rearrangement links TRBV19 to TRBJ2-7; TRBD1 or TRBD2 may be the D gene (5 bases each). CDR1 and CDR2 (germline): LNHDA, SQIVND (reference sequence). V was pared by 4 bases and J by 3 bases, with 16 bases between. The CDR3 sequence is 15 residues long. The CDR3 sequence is CASSTGRGGFYEQYF. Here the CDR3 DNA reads TGTGCCAGTAGTACCGGACGGGGCGGCTTCTACGAGCAGTACTTC.

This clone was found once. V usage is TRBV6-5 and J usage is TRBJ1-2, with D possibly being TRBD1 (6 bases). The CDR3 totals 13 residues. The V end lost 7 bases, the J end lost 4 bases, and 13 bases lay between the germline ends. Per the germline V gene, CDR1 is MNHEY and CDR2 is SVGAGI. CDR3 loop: CASKRTDAYGYTF. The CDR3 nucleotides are TGTGCCAGCAAGCGGACAGACGCCTATGGCTACACCTTC.